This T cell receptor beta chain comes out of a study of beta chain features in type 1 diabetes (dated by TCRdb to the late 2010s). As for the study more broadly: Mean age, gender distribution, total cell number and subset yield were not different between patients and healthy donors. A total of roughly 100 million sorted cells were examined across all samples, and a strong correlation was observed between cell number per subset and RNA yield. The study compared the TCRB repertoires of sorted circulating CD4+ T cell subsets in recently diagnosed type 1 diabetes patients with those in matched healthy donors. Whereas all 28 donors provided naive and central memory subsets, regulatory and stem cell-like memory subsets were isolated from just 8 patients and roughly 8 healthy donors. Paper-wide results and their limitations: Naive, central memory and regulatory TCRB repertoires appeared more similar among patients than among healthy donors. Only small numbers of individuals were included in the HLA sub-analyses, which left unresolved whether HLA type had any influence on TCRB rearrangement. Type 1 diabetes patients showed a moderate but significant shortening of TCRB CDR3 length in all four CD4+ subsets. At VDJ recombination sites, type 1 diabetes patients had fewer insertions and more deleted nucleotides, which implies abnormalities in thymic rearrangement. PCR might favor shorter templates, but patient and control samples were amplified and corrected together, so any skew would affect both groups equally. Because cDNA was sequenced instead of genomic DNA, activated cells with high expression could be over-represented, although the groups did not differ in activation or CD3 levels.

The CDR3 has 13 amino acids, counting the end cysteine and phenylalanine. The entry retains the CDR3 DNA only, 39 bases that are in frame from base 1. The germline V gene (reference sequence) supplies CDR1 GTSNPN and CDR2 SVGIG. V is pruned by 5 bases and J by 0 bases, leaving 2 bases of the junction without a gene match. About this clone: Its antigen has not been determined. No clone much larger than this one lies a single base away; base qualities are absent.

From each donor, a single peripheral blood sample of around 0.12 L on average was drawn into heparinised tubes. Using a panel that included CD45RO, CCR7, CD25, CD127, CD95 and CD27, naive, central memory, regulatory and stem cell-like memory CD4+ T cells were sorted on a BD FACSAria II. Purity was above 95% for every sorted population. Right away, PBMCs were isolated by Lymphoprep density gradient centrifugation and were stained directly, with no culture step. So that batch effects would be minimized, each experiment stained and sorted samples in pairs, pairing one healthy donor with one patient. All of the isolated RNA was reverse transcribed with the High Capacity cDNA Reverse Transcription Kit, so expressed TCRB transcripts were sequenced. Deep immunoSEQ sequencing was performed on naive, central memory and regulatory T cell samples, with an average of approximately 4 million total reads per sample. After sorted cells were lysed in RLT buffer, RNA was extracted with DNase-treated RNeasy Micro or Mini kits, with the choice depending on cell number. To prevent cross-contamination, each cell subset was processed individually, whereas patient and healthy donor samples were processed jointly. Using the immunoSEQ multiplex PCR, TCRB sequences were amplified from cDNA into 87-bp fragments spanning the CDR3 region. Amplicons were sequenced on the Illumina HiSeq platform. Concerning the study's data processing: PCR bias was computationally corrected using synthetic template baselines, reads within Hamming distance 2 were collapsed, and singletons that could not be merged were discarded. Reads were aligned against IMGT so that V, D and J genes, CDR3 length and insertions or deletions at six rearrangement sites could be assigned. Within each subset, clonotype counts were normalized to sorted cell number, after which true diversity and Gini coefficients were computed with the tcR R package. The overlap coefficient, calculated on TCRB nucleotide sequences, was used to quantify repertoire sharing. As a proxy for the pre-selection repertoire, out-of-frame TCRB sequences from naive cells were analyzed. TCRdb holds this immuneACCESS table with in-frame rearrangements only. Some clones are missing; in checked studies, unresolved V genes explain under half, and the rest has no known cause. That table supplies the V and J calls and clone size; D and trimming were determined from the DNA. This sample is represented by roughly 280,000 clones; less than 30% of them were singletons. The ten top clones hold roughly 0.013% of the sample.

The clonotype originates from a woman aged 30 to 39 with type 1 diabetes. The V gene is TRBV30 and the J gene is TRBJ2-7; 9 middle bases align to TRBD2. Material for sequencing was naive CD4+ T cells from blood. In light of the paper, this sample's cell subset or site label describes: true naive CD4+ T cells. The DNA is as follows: TGTGCCTGGTCAGCGGGGGGCTCCTACGAGCAGTACTTC. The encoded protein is CAWSAGGSYEQYF.